The 22 T cell receptor beta chains given below trace back to one sample, sequenced in a study of regulatory T cells in long-lasting Graves disease. Researchers made TCR beta libraries by using iRepertoire HTBI primers and running Arm-PCR on CDR3 regions. TCRdb ran MiXCR on the multiplex PCR reads and lists one entry per CDR3 protein. The table has about 420,000 distinct CDR3 sequences, 16% seen once. Documented time point: newly diagnosed GD, antithyroid drugs for less than 3 months. Researchers made the TCR library from RNA that was extracted from PBMCs. These data were also filed under a second study, of T cells in Graves' hyperthyroidism and ophthalmopathy.

This sample comprised peripheral blood mononuclear cells (PBMCs), obtained at new diagnosis, from a patient treated with antithyroid drugs. Every receptor here comes from a woman between 18 and 29 years old with Graves disease.

This clonotype was counted many times. V usage is TRBV2 and J usage is TRBJ2-1; TRBD2 matches 12 bases. CDR3 length: 15 residues. Germline V gene data show CDR1 as SNHLY and CDR2 as FYNNEI. V shed 6 bases and J 10 bases; nucleotides not matched to a gene: 10. CDR3 in DNA: TGTGCCAGCAGAGCGACTAGCGGGAGCCCCTCAGAGCAGTTCTTC. This translates into CASRATSGSPSEQFF.

This clonotype has at least ten counts. The chain couples TRBV11-2 to TRBJ2-2; 7 bases are a match to TRBD1. With 5 bases clipped from V and 2 bases from J, the junction kept 2 bases outside the gene matches. Germline CDR1 is SGHAT and CDR2 is FQNNGV. The CDR3 contains 14 residues. The CDR3 here is CASSPGGNTGELFF. CDR3 bases: TGTGCCAGCAGCCCAGGGGGAAACACCGGGGAGCTGTTTTTT.

This clonotype appeared a few times. The gene calls are TRBV9 and TRBJ2-7; D ambiguous. CDR1 and CDR2 (germline): SGDLS, YYNGEE. V gave up 0 bases and J gave up 2 bases, with 12 bases separating them. The CDR3 loop spans 15 amino acids. This CDR3 is CASSVGVGPAYEQYF. CDR3 sequence (DNA): TGTGCCAGCAGCGTAGGAGTAGGGCCGGCCTACGAGCAGTACTTC.

In this sample, this clonotype turned up a few times. The rearrangement uses TRBV29-1 and TRBJ2-3; D is unresolved. This CDR3 spans 14 amino acids. V shed 0 bases and J shed 0 bases, with 7 bases lying between them. Germline CDR1 and CDR2: SQVTM and ANQGSEA. This CDR3 is CSVEDLTSTDTQYF. In DNA form, the CDR3 reads TGCAGCGTTGAAGATCTTACTAGCACAGATACGCAGTATTTT.

This rearrangement joins TRBV18 to TRBJ2-7; the D call may be TRBD1 or TRBD2 (5 bases each). The germline V gene encodes CDR1 KGHSH and CDR2 LQKENI. V gave up 2 bases and J gave up 4 bases, with 12 bases separating them. The CDR3 is 14 residues long. Here the CDR3 reads CASSPGDGRYEQYF. CDR3 bases: TGTGCCAGCTCACCAGGGGACGGGCGTTACGAGCAGTACTTC.

The gene calls are TRBV13 and TRBJ2-7, with D perhaps TRBD2 (6 bases). The germline gives CDR1 PRHDT, CDR2 FYEKMQ (reference sequence). This CDR3 has 16 amino acids. V was trimmed by 2 bases and J by 0 bases, leaving 14 bases between them. DNA of the CDR3: TGTGCCAGCAGCTTATTGCCGGGGGTGGACTCCTACGAGCAGTACTTC. It is translated as CASSLLPGVDSYEQYF.

The chain is built from TRBV27 and TRBJ1-6; D gene uncertain. V was trimmed by 5 bases and J by 4 bases, leaving 9 bases between them. From germline, CDR1 is MNHEY and CDR2 SMNVEV (reference sequence). This CDR3 spans 14 amino acids. The CDR3 sequence is CASSGRIYNSPLHF. CDR3 bases: TGTGCCAGCAGTGGACGGATTTATAATTCACCCCTCCACTTT.

This clonotype was counted ten times or more. One junction end disagrees with the germline gene, perhaps due to a read error. The CDR3 is CASSPYSAYNEQFF. The CDR3 region has the DNA TGCGCCAGCAGCCCCTACTCGGCCTACAATGAGCAGTTCTTC. V usage is TRBV7-2 and J usage is TRBJ2-1; no firm D call. Germline CDR1 and CDR2: SGHTA and FQGNSA. This CDR3 region has 14 residues.

The chain has TRBV10-3 and TRBJ1-2; 7 bases align to TRBD1. Per the germline V gene, CDR1 is ENHRY and CDR2 is SYGVKD. Germline trimming cut 4 bases from V and 4 bases from J; bases unmatched to any gene: 9. The CDR3 length is 15 residues. The CDR3 coding sequence is TGTGCCATCAGTGCCCCGACAGGGACCTTCTATGGCTACACCTTC. Its protein product is CAISAPTGTFYGYTF.

The V gene is TRBV20-1, the J gene TRBJ1-1; 7 positions agree with TRBD1. V dropped 6 bases and J dropped 5; count of bases not matched to a gene: 15. Germline CDR1 is DFQATT and CDR2 is SNEGSKA (reference sequence). This CDR3 is 15 amino acids long. As DNA, the CDR3 is TGCAGTGCGCGGGAGGGGGCGGGGGGTTGGACTGAAGCTTTCTTT. Translating it yields CSAREGAGGWTEAFF.

The sample holds many counts of this clonotype. V and J are TRBV3-1 and TRBJ2-7; 11 positions match TRBD1. This CDR3 is built from 15 residues. The ends lost 0 bases at V and 3 bases at J; junction bases unmatched: 1. Per germline, CDR1 LGHDT and CDR2 YNNKEL (reference sequence). The CDR3 bases are TGTGCCAGCAGCCAAGAGGGACAGGGGGGCTACGAGCAGTACTTC. Its translation is CASSQEGQGGYEQYF.

The gene calls are TRBV19 and TRBJ2-3; D is uncertain. Germline loops: CDR1 LNHDA, CDR2 SQIVND (reference sequence). CDR3 length: 13 amino acids. Trimming took 3 bases from V and 0 from J, leaving 4 bases between them. In DNA, the CDR3 is TGTGCCAGTAGTATTGGAAGCACAGATACGCAGTATTTT. This translates into CASSIGSTDTQYF.

This clonotype was counted ten times or more. The rearrangement joins TRBV11-3 to TRBJ1-1; D is unresolved. Germline assignment: CDR1 SGHNT and CDR2 YENEEA. There are 15 residues in the CDR3. V lost 5 bases and J 1 base, leaving 14 bases between the germline ends. This CDR3 reads CASSTIRGQNTEAFF. CDR3 sequence (DNA): TGTGCCAGCAGCACAATTCGCGGCCAGAACACTGAAGCTTTCTTT.

This clonotype occurred a few times. The J gene is TRBJ1-5, the V gene TRBV6-1, with 7 bases matching TRBD1. Trimming cost V 3 bases and J 5 bases; bases outside gene matches: 4. Germline V gives CDR1 MNHNS, CDR2 SASEGT. The CDR3 spans 14 residues. The CDR3 DNA reads TGTGCCAGCAGTGACCGACAGGGTTATCAGCCCCAGCATTTT. Translation: CASSDRQGYQPQHF.

Ten or more counts support this clonotype. CDR3 bases: TGTGCCAGCAGCTTGGGCCCAGGGGGATACAATGAGCAGTTCTTC. Translation gives CASSLGPGGYNEQFF. The rearrangement links TRBV7-2 to TRBJ2-1, with 7 bases fitting TRBD1. The CDR3 is 15 residues long. J lost 4 bases, V lost 3 bases, and 6 bases had no gene match. The germline V gene encodes CDR1 SGHTA and CDR2 FQGNSA.

In this sample, this clonotype turned up many times. This rearrangement joins TRBV12-3 or TRBV12-4 to TRBJ1-2; a possible D gene is TRBD1 (5 bases). V lost 7 bases and J lost 4, with 13 bases in between. The CDR3 loop spans 13 amino acids. The CDR3 loop is CASTSGGGYGYTF. The DNA for the CDR3 is TGTGCCAGCACCTCGGGGGGTGGCTATGGCTACACCTTC.

This clonotype was recorded at least ten times. This sequence joins TRBV7-2 and TRBJ2-5; weak D call: TRBD2 (5 bases). Looked up from germline, CDR1 is SGHTA and CDR2 is FQGNSA. The CDR3 loop spans 13 amino acids. V lost 3 bases to trimming and J lost 5 bases, with 10 bases between them. This CDR3 is CASSLEARETQYF. CDR3 nucleotides: TGTGCCAGCAGCTTGGAGGCGCGCGAGACCCAGTACTTC.

At least ten counts were recorded for this clonotype. The chain employs TRBV2 and TRBJ2-1, with TRBD1 matching over 9 bases. CDR3 length equals 16 residues. In germline, CDR1 is SNHLY, CDR2 FYNNEI. With 1 base clipped from V and 8 bases from J, the junction kept 9 bases outside the gene matches. This chain's CDR3 is CASSEVSGTGSHEQFF. CDR3 DNA sequence: TGTGCCAGCAGTGAAGTCTCCGGGACAGGGTCCCATGAGCAGTTCTTC.

The gene calls are TRBV19 and TRBJ2-3; D gene ambiguous. This CDR3 contains 12 residues. Germline loops: CDR1 LNHDA, CDR2 SQIVND (reference sequence). V was pared by 7 bases and J by 6 bases, with 11 bases between. DNA for the CDR3: TGTGCCAGTATGAGTAATTCTGATACGCAGTATTTT. The encoded protein is CASMSNSDTQYF.

Regarding this clonotype: This probably arose from a read error, given a far larger clone one base away. This chain connects TRBV11-2 to TRBJ2-4; D possibly uses TRBD1 or TRBD2 (5 bases each). The J call could be wrong; TRBJ2-3 is a better fit for the DNA end. The germline V gene has CDR1 SGHAT and CDR2 FQNNGV. The CDR3 has 18 amino acids. The CDR3 sequence: CASSLGGWGFGDTGTQYF. DNA for the CDR3: TGTGCCAGCAGCTTGGGCGGGTGGGGATTTGGTGACACAGGTACGCAGTATTTT.

The chain links TRBV7-9 to TRBJ2-1; 7 positions match TRBD1. V dropped 4 bases and J dropped 9; count of bases not matched to a gene: 9. CDR3 size: 14 residues. Per germline, CDR1 SEHNR and CDR2 FQNEAQ (reference sequence). CDR3 nucleotides: TGTGCCAGCAGCTCGACAGGGTTTGTGGGTGAGCAGTTCTTC. This translates into CASSSTGFVGEQFF.

This clonotype was seen at least ten times. The chain employs TRBV7-2 and TRBJ2-5; 12 bases line up with TRBD1. Germline V gives CDR1 SGHTA, CDR2 FQGNSA. The V and J ends lost 7 bases and 5 bases, in that order; junction bases with no gene match: 8. CDR3 length: 15 amino acids. CDR3 sequence: CASNRDRGRGETQYF. The CDR3 DNA reads TGTGCCAGCAACCGGGACAGGGGGCGCGGTGAGACCCAGTACTTC.